These 17 T cell receptor beta chains were all obtained from the same sample, sequenced in a study of beta chain features in type 1 diabetes. General study points: Shorter TCRB CDR3s, moderately but significantly so, marked every one of the four CD4+ subsets in Type 1 diabetes patients.

No antigen has been identified for these receptors. The sequenced template was cDNA made from the entire isolated RNA. The method was immunoSEQ multiplex PCR; TCRdb's version includes in-frame clones alone and lacks a portion of them. The sample gives roughly 160,000 clones, roughly 7.1% of which show up once; approximately 0.93% is in the top ten. Sequences were obtained from central memory CD4+ T cells from blood. The origin of the receptors is a woman between 35 and 50 years old with type 1 diabetes.

The chain uses TRBV7-2 and TRBJ1-5, with unresolved D. Germline CDR1 is SGHTA and CDR2 is FQGNSA. V shed 3 bases and J shed 7 bases, with 7 bases lying between them. The CDR3 has 12 amino acids. The CDR3 DNA is TGTGCCAGCAGCTTCAGCGGACAGCCCCAGCATTTT. As protein: CASSFSGQPQHF.

This clone was seen more than once but under ten times. The V and J genes are TRBV14 and TRBJ1-4, with a tentative D call TRBD1 (6 bases). Trimming removed 3 bases at V and 5 bases at J, with 13 bases between. CDR3 size: 15 residues. CDR1 and CDR2 from the germline V gene are SGHDN and FVKESK. CDR3 in amino acids: CASSQTIQGNEKLFF. The CDR3 DNA is TGTGCCAGCAGCCAGACCATCCAGGGGAATGAAAAACTGTTTTTT.

This clone appeared many times. The chain uses TRBV7-9 and TRBJ1-2; a weak D match, TRBD1 (5 bases). V was cut by 1 base and J by 0 bases, with 12 bases left in between. Per the germline V gene, CDR1 is SEHNR and CDR2 is FQNEAQ (reference sequence). The CDR3 has 16 residues. The CDR3 loop is CASSLGGKEANYGYTF. In nucleotides, the CDR3 is TGTGCCAGCAGCTTAGGGGGCAAAGAGGCTAACTATGGCTACACCTTC.

The CDR3 nucleotides are TGTGCCATCAATTTGGACAGGGACGTGCATGGCTACACCTTC. Protein: CAINLDRDVHGYTF. This chain joins TRBV10-3 and TRBJ1-2, with 8 bases aligning to TRBD1. Germline CDR1 and CDR2: ENHRY and SYGVKD. CDR3 length: 14 residues. V lost 7 bases, J lost 6 bases, and 10 bases stayed unmatched.

This clone was observed a few times. The V gene is TRBV7-3, the J gene TRBJ2-3; D unclear. This CDR3 region has 13 residues. In germline, CDR1 is SGHTA, CDR2 FQGTGA. The germline V and J ends were trimmed by 0 bases and 6 bases, with 7 bases remaining between them. The CDR3 sequence is CASSLTRLDTQYF. Written as DNA, the CDR3 is TGTGCCAGCAGCTTAACCCGACTTGATACGCAGTATTTT.

The chain combines TRBV15 with TRBJ1-4; no clear D gene. Germline V gene sequence: CDR1 LNHNV, CDR2 YYDKDF (reference sequence). CDR3 length: 15 residues. V lost 0 bases and J 7 bases, leaving 12 bases between the germline ends. As DNA, the CDR3 is TGTGCCACCAGCAGAGATCGGGGTACGGGTGAAAAACTGTTTTTT. Protein product: CATSRDRGTGEKLFF.

The chain couples TRBV9 to TRBJ2-7; the match to TRBD2 covers 9 bases. The CDR3 runs to 18 residues. The V gene end was trimmed by 8 bases and the J gene end by 0 bases; junction bases not matched to a gene: 18. Germline assignment: CDR1 SGDLS and CDR2 YYNGEE. The CDR3 reads CASSRGGQGLASSYEQYF. In nucleotides, the CDR3 is TGTGCCAGTTCCCGTGGGGGGCAAGGACTAGCGAGCTCCTACGAGCAGTACTTC.

The chain combines TRBV6-4 with TRBJ2-1; 8 bases are a match to TRBD2. CDR3 size: 18 residues. Trimming took 0 bases from V and 6 from J; bases not matched to a gene: 13. Germline V gene lookup returns CDR1 MRHNA and CDR2 SNTAGT. The CDR3 region has the DNA TGTGCCAGCAGTGACTCCAACGGGGGGGCCCCAGAGCTCAATGAGCAGTTCTTC. It encodes CASSDSNGGAPELNEQFF.

This chain links TRBV29-1 with TRBJ1-1; possibly TRBD1 for D (5 bases). V lost 4 bases and J lost 3, with 6 bases in between. Germline CDR1 SQVTM, CDR2 ANQGSEA. The CDR3 length is 11 residues. This CDR3 reads CSVGGDTEAFF. In nucleotides, the CDR3 is TGCAGCGTTGGGGGGGACACTGAAGCTTTCTTT.

A few counts support this clone. This rearrangement joins TRBV28 to TRBJ2-5; 14 bases match TRBD2. The CDR3 contains 18 residues. Germline V gene data show CDR1 as MDHEN and CDR2 as SYDVKM. V lost 6 bases to trimming and J lost 0 bases; unmatched junction nucleotides: 9. The CDR3 coding sequence is TGTGCCAGCAGCCAGACTAGCGGGGGGGTTTGGGACCAAGAGACCCAGTACTTC. This encodes CASSQTSGGVWDQETQYF.

The J gene is TRBJ2-5, the V gene TRBV5-4, with 8 bases identical to TRBD1. J gave up 4 bases and V 3 bases, and 8 bases lay outside the gene matches. From germline, CDR1 is SGHNT and CDR2 YYREEE (reference sequence). The CDR3 consists of 15 residues. This CDR3 is CASSSQGVVAETQYF. The CDR3 DNA is TGTGCCAGCAGCTCACAGGGGGTAGTAGCAGAGACCCAGTACTTC.

This clone was seen ten or more times. This chain links TRBV25-1 with TRBJ2-5; 10 nucleotides align to TRBD2. The ends lost 2 bases at V and 4 bases at J; junction bases unmatched: 10. There are 17 residues in the CDR3. The germline V gene has CDR1 MGHDK and CDR2 SYGVNS. The CDR3 spells CASSEPTSGGVRETQYF. The CDR3 nucleotides are TGTGCCAGCAGTGAACCGACGAGCGGGGGGGTCAGAGAGACCCAGTACTTC. The full variable domain, rest sourced from reference TRBV25-1 and TRBJ2-5, is EADIYQTPRYLVIGTGKKITLECSQTMGHDKMYWYQQDPGMELHLIHYSYGVNSTEKGDLSSESTVSRIRTEHFPLTLESARPSHTSQYLCASSEPTSGGVRETQYFGPGTRLLVL.

This clone was recorded a few times. The chain uses TRBV5-1 and TRBJ1-1; weak D call: TRBD1 (6 bases). The CDR3 is 12 residues long. Germline V gives CDR1 SGHRS, CDR2 YFSETQ. Between the trimmed V and J ends, which lost 5 bases and 7 bases, there was a span of 12 bases. CDR3 sequence (DNA): TGCGCCAGCAGGGGAGCAGGGGATGAAGCTTTCTTT. Protein sequence: CASRGAGDEAFF.

This clone was seen a few times. V gene TRBV2 combines with J gene TRBJ2-5, with D tentatively TRBD2 (6 bases). CDR3 size: 16 residues. The V end lost 3 bases, the J end lost 4 bases, and 18 bases lay between the germline ends. Germline V gives CDR1 SNHLY, CDR2 FYNNEI. This chain's CDR3 is CASSDEGRSRAETQYF. The CDR3 nucleotides are TGTGCCAGCAGTGACGAGGGGAGGTCGAGAGCAGAGACCCAGTACTTC. The entire variable domain, with the rest obtained from reference TRBV2 and TRBJ2-5, is as follows: EPEVTQTPSHQVTQMGQEVILRCVPISNHLYFYWYRQILGQKVEFLVSFYNNEISEKSEIFDDQFSVERPDGSNFTLKIRSTKLEDSAMYFCASSDEGRSRAETQYFGPGTRLLVL.

This rearrangement joins TRBV28 to TRBJ1-1; D is perhaps TRBD1 (5 bases). Germline V gene sequence: CDR1 MDHEN, CDR2 SYDVKM. This CDR3 spans 14 amino acids. V dropped 4 bases and J dropped 1 base, with 10 bases sitting between them. The CDR3 DNA reads as TGTGCCAGCAGTTCCGGGGGGGAGAACACTGAAGCTTTCTTT. Translation: CASSSGGENTEAFF.

Ten or more counts support this clone. The chain joins TRBV4-3 to TRBJ1-5; D gene unclear. The V gene's germline CDR1 is LGHNA and CDR2 YSLEER. This CDR3 is built from 16 residues. Trimming took 0 bases from V and 2 from J, leaving 11 bases between them. CDR3 DNA sequence: TGCGCCAGCAGCCAAGATTTTCGGGGTCGCAATCAGCCCCAGCATTTT. Translating it yields CASSQDFRGRNQPQHF.

V gene TRBV7-9 combines with J gene TRBJ1-4, with a weak D call TRBD1 (6 bases). Looked up from germline, CDR1 is SEHNR and CDR2 is FQNEAQ (reference sequence). The CDR3 runs to 15 residues. V gave up 5 bases and J gave up 2 bases, with 12 bases separating them. CDR3 nucleotides: TGTGCCAGCAGCGCCTCAGGGGAGACTAATGAAAAACTGTTTTTT. Translating it yields CASSASGETNEKLFF.